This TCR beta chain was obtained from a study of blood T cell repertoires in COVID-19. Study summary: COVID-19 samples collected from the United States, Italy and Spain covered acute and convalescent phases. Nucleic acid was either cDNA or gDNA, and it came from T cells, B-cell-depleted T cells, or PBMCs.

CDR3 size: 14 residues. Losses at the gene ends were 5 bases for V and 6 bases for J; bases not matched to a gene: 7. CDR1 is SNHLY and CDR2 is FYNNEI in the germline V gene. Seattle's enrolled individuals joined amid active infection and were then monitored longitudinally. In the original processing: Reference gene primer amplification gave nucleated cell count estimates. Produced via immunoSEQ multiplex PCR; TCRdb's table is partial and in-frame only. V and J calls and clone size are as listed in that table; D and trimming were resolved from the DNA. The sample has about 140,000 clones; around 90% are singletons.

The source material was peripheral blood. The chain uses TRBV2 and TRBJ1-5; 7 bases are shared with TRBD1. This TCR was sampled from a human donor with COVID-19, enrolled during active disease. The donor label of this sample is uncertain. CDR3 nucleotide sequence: TGTGCCAGCAGTCAGGGGGGAAATAGTCAGCCCCAGCATTTT. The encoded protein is CASSQGGNSQPQHF.